These T cell receptor beta chains were read from a single sample in a study of blood T cell repertoires in COVID-19. The table came from immunoSEQ multiplex PCR; TCRdb's copy has only in-frame clones and leaves some out. The data show 70,000 or so clones, about 73% seen once. Sequencing was performed on peripheral blood. These receptors were taken from a woman between 65 and 79 years old with acute or convalescent COVID-19. CDR3s include the opening cysteine and the closing phenylalanine or tryptophan. The D gene is left open where the match is weak.

J: TRBJ1-1; V: TRBV7-2; D: NA; CDR3: CASSLRTANTEAFF
J: TRBJ2-7; V: TRBV15; D: NA; CDR3: CATSRGRNTYEQYF
J: TRBJ1-2; V: TRBV6-5; D: NA; CDR3: CASSRQEYGYTF
J: TRBJ2-1; V: TRBV5-6; D: TRBD1; CDR3: CASSLLRDSLYNEQFF
J: TRBJ2-7; V: TRBV27; D: TRBD2; CDR3: CASSSLAGDYEQYF
J: TRBJ2-5; V: TRBV10-2; D: TRBD2; CDR3: CASSESRAGLAGFGQTQYF
J: TRBJ2-3; V: TRBV28; D: NA; CDR3: CAIGRRSTDTQYF
J: TRBJ1-1; V: TRBV19; D: NA; CDR3: CASSIRGRNTEAFF
J: TRBJ1-5; V: TRBV27; D: NA; CDR3: CASSPQVYSNQPQHF
J: TRBJ1-5; V: TRBV15; D: NA; CDR3: CATSRDGVGNQPQHF
J: TRBJ1-1; V: TRBV25-1; D: NA; CDR3: CASTPPGLNTEAFF
J: TRBJ1-1; V: TRBV5-1; D: TRBD1; CDR3: CASSLGTGWDTEAFF
J: TRBJ2-2; V: TRBV24-1; D: TRBD1; CDR3: CATSDSQGMNTGELFF
J: TRBJ2-1; V: TRBV27; D: TRBD2; CDR3: CASSTRGSGSNEQFF
J: TRBJ1-1; V: TRBV19; D: NA; CDR3: CASSMGRGDTEAFF
J: TRBJ1-2; V: TRBV19; D: TRBD1; CDR3: CASSKLGTANYGYTF
J: TRBJ2-1; V: TRBV18; D: NA; CDR3: CASSPGGTFGEQFF
J: TRBJ2-7; V: TRBV19; D: TRBD1; CDR3: CASRRLTGGDYEQYF
J: TRBJ1-2; V: TRBV7-2; D: NA; CDR3: CASSLKTLRSYGYTF
J: TRBJ1-5; V: TRBV18; D: NA; CDR3: CASSPMRDQPQHF
J: TRBJ1-5; V: TRBV6-5; D: TRBD1; CDR3: CASKQGASQPQHF
J: TRBJ2-5; V: TRBV12-3/TRBV12-4; D: NA; CDR3: CASSAAGRETQYF
J: TRBJ2-7; V: TRBV5-5; D: TRBD1; CDR3: CASSLGDRGRSYEQYF
J: TRBJ1-2; V: TRBV6-5; D: NA; CDR3: CASSRTRVEGYTF
J: TRBJ2-1; V: TRBV19; D: NA; CDR3: CASSHIAENEQFF
J: TRBJ2-1; V: TRBV10-3; D: TRBD2; CDR3: CAISRGGDEQFF
J: TRBJ1-5; V: TRBV19; D: TRBD1; CDR3: CASNMQGVYNQPQHF
J: TRBJ1-3; V: TRBV7-2; D: NA; CDR3: CASSLGPVGNTIYF
J: TRBJ2-7; V: TRBV30; D: NA; CDR3: CAWTQTLREQYF
J: TRBJ1-5; V: TRBV6-5; D: TRBD1; CDR3: CASWSGQGYQPQHF
J: TRBJ2-7; V: TRBV20-1; D: NA; CDR3: CSASSLYEQYF
J: TRBJ2-7; V: TRBV6-5; D: TRBD2; CDR3: CASSPGGGRQYF